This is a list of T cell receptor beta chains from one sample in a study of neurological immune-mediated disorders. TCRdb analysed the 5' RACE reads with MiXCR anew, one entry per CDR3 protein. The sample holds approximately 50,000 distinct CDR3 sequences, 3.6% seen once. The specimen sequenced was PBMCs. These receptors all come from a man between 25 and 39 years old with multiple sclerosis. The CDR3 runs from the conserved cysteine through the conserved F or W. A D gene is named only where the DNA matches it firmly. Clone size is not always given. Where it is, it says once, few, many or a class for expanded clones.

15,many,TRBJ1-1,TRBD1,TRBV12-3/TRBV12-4,TGTGCCAGCACCCACACCGGGACAGGGGCCACTGAAGCTTTCTTT,CASTHTGTGATEAFF
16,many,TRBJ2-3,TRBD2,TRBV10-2,TGCGCCAGCAGCTCCAGGAGCGGGGGTAGCACAGATACGCAGTATTTT,CASSSRSGGSTDTQYF
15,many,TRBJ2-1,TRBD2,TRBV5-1,TGCGCCAGCAGCTCAACTAGCGGGGGGGCCGGTGAGCAGTTCTTC,CASSSTSGGAGEQFF
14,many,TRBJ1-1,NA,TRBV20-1,TGCAGTGCTCCATGGAAACAGGGTCTACGTGAAGCTTTCTTT,CSAPWKQGLREAFF
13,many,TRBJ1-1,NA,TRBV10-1,TGCGCCAGCAGTGTTTCCGTGAACACTGAAGCTTTCTTT,CASSVSVNTEAFF
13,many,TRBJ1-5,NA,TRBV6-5,TGTGCCAGCAGTCAGGGCCCCAATCAGCCCCAGCATTTT,CASSQGPNQPQHF
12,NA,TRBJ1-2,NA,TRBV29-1,TGCAGCGTTGAAACCAGGTTATATGGCTACACCTTC,CSVETRLYGYTF
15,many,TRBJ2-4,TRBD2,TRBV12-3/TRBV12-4,TGTGCCAGCACCGGGGGGGTCCCCTCCGGAAACATTCAGTACTTC,CASTGGVPSGNIQYF
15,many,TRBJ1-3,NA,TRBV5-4,TGTGCCAGCAGCCCCGATGTGGGGCGGGGAAACACCATATATTTT,CASSPDVGRGNTIYF
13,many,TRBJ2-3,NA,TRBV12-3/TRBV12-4,TGTGCCAGCAGTTTGCGAAGCACAGATACGCAGTATTTT,CASSLRSTDTQYF
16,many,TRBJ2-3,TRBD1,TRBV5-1,TGCGCCAGCAGCTTGGGGTGGACAGGGGTCACAGATACGCAGTATTTT,CASSLGWTGVTDTQYF
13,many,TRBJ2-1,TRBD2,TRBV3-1,TGTGCCAGCAGGCGGACTAGCGGGGGGGAGCAGTTCTTC,CASRRTSGGEQFF
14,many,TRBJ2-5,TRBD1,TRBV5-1,TGCGCCAGCAGCGCGGGACAGGCCCAGGGGACCCAGTACTTC,CASSAGQAQGTQYF
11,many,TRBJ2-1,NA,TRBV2,TGTGCCAGCAGTGCGGACAATGAGCAGTTCTTC,CASSADNEQFF
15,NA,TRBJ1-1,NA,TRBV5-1,TGCGCCAGCAGCTTGCAGGCGACCGAGAACACTGAAGCTTTCTTT,CASSLQATENTEAFF
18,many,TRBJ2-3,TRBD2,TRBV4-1,TGCGCCAGCAGCCAAGATATCGTGTTAGCGGGGGGTTTGAATACGCAGTATTTT,CASSQDIVLAGGLNTQYF
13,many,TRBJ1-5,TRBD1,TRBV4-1,TGCGCCAGCAGCAACAGGGGGAATCAGCCCCAGCATTTT,CASSNRGNQPQHF
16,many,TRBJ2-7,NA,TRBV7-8,TGTGCCAGCAGCTTAGCAAGGGTGAACCCAGCCTACGAGCAGTACTTC,CASSLARVNPAYEQYF
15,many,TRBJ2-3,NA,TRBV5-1,TGCGCCAGCAGCTTGGTTGGGGGGAGCACAGATACGCAGTATTTT,CASSLVGGSTDTQYF
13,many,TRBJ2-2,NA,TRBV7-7,TGTGCCAGCAGCTTAGGTGGCACCGGGGAGCTGTTTTTT,CASSLGGTGELFF
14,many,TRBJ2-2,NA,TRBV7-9,TGTGCCAGCAGCTCGACCCAAGACACCGGGGAGCTGTTTTTT,CASSSTQDTGELFF
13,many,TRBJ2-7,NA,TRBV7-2,TGTGCCAGCAGCCAGAGGAGCTCCTACGAGCAGTACTTC,CASSQRSSYEQYF
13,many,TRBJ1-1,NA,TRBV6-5,TGTGCCAGCAGTTACTCGGAGATCACTGAAGCTTTCTTT,CASSYSEITEAFF
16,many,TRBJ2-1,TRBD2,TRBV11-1,TGTGCCAGCAGTTTCTCCGGCGGGAGCTCCTACAATGAGCAGTTCTTC,CASSFSGGSSYNEQFF
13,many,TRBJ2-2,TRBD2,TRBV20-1,TGCAGTGCAAGAGCGGGAGACACCGGGGAGCTGTTTTTT,CSARAGDTGELFF
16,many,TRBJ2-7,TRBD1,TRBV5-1,TGCGCCAGCAGCTGGGAGGACAGGGGGGTCTCCTACGAGCAGTACTTC,CASSWEDRGVSYEQYF
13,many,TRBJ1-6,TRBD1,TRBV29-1,TGCAGCGTTGGAACAGGGGGCAATTCACCCCTCCACTTT,CSVGTGGNSPLHF
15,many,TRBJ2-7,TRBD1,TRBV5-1,TGCGCCAGCAGCTTGGATGGGACAGACGTCTACGAGCAGTACTTC,CASSLDGTDVYEQYF
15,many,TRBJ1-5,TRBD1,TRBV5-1,TGCGCCAGCAGGGTGTCGACAGGGAGCAATCAGCCCCAGCATTTT,CASRVSTGSNQPQHF
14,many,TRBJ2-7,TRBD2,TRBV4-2,TGTGCCAGCAGCCTCCCGACTAGCACCTACGAGCAGTACTTC,CASSLPTSTYEQYF
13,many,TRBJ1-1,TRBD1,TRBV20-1,TGCAGTGCCCAGGGGGACATGAACACTGAAGCTTTCTTT,CSAQGDMNTEAFF
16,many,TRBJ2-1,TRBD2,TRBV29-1,TGCAGCGTTGAAGACTGGACTAGCGGGAGGGGTAATGAGCAGTTCTTC,CSVEDWTSGRGNEQFF
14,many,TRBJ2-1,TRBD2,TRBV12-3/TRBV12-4,TGTGCCAGCAGGGGAGCGGGGGGGCACAATGAGCAGTTCTTC,CASRGAGGHNEQFF
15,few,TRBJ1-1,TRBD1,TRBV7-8,TGTGCCAGCAGCTTGGACAGGGACCGGTACACTGAAGCTTTCTTT,CASSLDRDRYTEAFF
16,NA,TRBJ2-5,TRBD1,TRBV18,TGTGCCAGCTCACTCGACGGGACAGGGGGCGAAGAGACCCAGTACTTC,CASSLDGTGGEETQYF
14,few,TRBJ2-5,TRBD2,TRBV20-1,TGCAGTGCTTTAGCGGGGGGAAGACAAGAGACCCAGTACTTC,CSALAGGRQETQYF
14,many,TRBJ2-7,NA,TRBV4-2,TGTGCCAGCAGCCAATCGGGCGGTAACTACGAGCAGTACTTC,CASSQSGGNYEQYF
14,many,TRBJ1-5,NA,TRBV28,TGTGCCAGCAGTTTGCCGGGGGGCGGTCAGCCCCAGAATTTT,CASSLPGGGQPQNF
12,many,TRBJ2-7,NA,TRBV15,TGTGCCACCAGCAGAGCGGGGTACGAGCAGTACTTC,CATSRAGYEQYF
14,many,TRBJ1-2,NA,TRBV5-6,TGTGCCAGCAGCTTGGGTCAGATGGGCTATGGCTACACCTTC,CASSLGQMGYGYTF
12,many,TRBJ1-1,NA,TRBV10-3,TGTGCCATCAGTCAAGGGAGGTCTGAAGCTTTCTTT,CAISQGRSEAFF
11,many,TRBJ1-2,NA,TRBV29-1,TGCAGCGTTTCGGGGAGCTATGGCTACACCTTC,CSVSGSYGYTF
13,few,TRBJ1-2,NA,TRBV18,TGTGCCAGCTCACCTCAGGACCGGGGGGGCTACACCTTC,CASSPQDRGGYTF
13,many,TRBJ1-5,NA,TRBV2,TGTGCCAGCGGGGGGGACACCAATCAGCCCCAGCATTTT,CASGGDTNQPQHF
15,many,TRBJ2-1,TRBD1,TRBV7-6,TGTGCCAGCTCAAGACAGGGCACTGTCTACAATGAGCAGTTCTTC,CASSRQGTVYNEQFF
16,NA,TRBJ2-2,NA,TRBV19,TGTGCCAGTAGTATTTGGACTGATGCGAACACCGGGGAGCTGTTTTTT,CASSIWTDANTGELFF
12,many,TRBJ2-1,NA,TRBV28,TGTGCCAGCAGTGGGGCTTGGGATGAGCAGTTCTTC,CASSGAWDEQFF
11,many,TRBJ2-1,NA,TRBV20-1,TGCAGTCCGACTAGGCGCGATGAGCAGTTCTTC,CSPTRRDEQFF
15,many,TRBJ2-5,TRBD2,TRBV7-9,TGTGCCAGCAGCTCGGGACTAGCGGGGGTAGAGACCCAGTACTTC,CASSSGLAGVETQYF
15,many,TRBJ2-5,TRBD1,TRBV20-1,TGCAGTGCTATTCAGGGGGCGCCCTTGAAAGAGACCCAGTACTTC,CSAIQGAPLKETQYF
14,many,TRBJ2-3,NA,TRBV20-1,TGCAGTGCTAGAGATCAGGGGAGCACAGATACGCAGTATTTT,CSARDQGSTDTQYF
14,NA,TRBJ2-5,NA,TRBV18,TGTGCCAGCTACACCGGGTCAGGGAGAGAGACCCAGTACTTC,CASYTGSGRETQYF
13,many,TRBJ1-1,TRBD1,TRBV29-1,TGCAGCGTTGAGGGACAGGGTAGCACTGAAGCTTTCTTT,CSVEGQGSTEAFF
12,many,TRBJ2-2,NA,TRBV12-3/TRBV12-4,TGTGCCAGCAGCCAAGGGCGCGGGGAGCTGTTTTTT,CASSQGRGELFF
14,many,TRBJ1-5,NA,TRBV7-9,TGTGCCAGCAGCTTAGGGGGCCAAAATCAGCCCCAGCATTTT,CASSLGGQNQPQHF